This T cell receptor (beta chain) was recorded in a study of beta chain features in type 1 diabetes. Study summary: Across the samples, roughly 98,000,000 sorted cells were examined in total.

Sequenced material consisted of expressed TCRB transcripts (all of the isolated RNA was reverse transcribed). Using immunoSEQ multiplex PCR, the repertoire was profiled, and TCRdb retains in-frame clones only, with some absent. The sample holds about 740,000 clones, around 15% seen once. This clone was counted between two and nine times. Its cognate antigen is unknown. Germline V gene data show CDR1 as SQVTM and CDR2 as ANQGSEA. The CDR3 consists of 19 residues. After removal of 0 bases from V and 0 bases from J, the junction contained 9 bases not matched to a gene. Study-level results: Shorter templates might be favored by PCR, equally in patients and controls. Whether HLA type influences TCRB rearrangement remained unresolved here. When VDJ junctions were examined, type 1 diabetes patients showed fewer insertions and more deletions. People with Type 1 diabetes carried modestly yet significantly shorter TCRB CDR3s in all four CD4+ subsets.

This clonotype was sampled from a man between 18 and 29 years old with type 1 diabetes. This chain joins TRBV29-1 and TRBJ2-3, with 13 bases fitting TRBD2. The specimen sequenced was naive CD4+ T cells from blood. The CDR3 here is CSVEEVQGTSGVSTDTQYF. The CDR3 DNA reads TGCAGCGTTGAAGAGGTTCAAGGGACTAGCGGGGTTAGCACAGATACGCAGTATTTT.